This T cell receptor (beta chain) was sequenced in a study of human T cells and chemical hapten exposure. The wider study: The sensitizer, 2% DPC, was used on approximately 2 cm by approximately 2 cm of upper inner arm skin.

The CDR3 runs 14 residues. V dropped 1 base and J dropped 4 bases, with 8 bases sitting between them. CDR1 SGHTA and CDR2 FQGNSA come from the germline V gene. Time point here: patch test 2, 6 weeks after DPC sensitization. As for treatment: therapeutic diphenylcyclopropenone sensitization with weekly scalp DPC. In TCRdb, the RACE reads were re-called with MiXCR into one record per CDR3 protein. This repertoire shows 80,000 to 95,000 distinct CDR3 sequences, 9.5% to 13% found once; its top ten account for roughly 1.6%. The source is a man aged 18 to 29 with alopecia areata. Some clones in this sample may be carry-over from other donors' samples. Source: whole blood, taken in connection with sensitization to the hapten diphenylcyclopropenone (DPC). The rearrangement links TRBV7-2 to TRBJ2-1; TRBD2 might be the D (6 bases). The CDR3 reads CASSLVGGYNEQFF. CDR3 DNA sequence: TGTGCCAGCAGCTTAGTGGGGGGATACAATGAGCAGTTCTTC.